The clone carrying this T cell receptor (beta chain) was detected once. This entry belongs to a study of blood T cell repertoires in COVID-19. About the study: The United States, Italy and Spain were the sources of the acute and convalescent COVID-19 samples. PBMCs, B-cell-depleted T cells, or T cells provided the cDNA or gDNA that made up the material.

V was cut by 4 bases and J by 4 bases, with 16 bases left in between. The CDR3 covers 15 residues. Germline-derived CDR1 and CDR2 are LGHNA and YSLEER. Methods used by the authors: Estimation of nucleated cell counts relied on the amplification of reference gene primers. The method was immunoSEQ multiplex PCR; TCRdb's version includes in-frame clones alone and lacks a portion of them. V and J calls and clone size are given by that table; D and trimming were obtained from the DNA. Of approximately 24,000 clones listed, around nine tenths were seen once; the top ten hold about 5%. V and J are TRBV4-3 and TRBJ1-2; D unclear. Sequencing was done on a sample of peripheral blood. This clonotype was obtained from a man aged 50 to 59 with active COVID-19. The CDR3 here is CASSLTMTNVYGYTF. As DNA, the CDR3 is TGCGCCAGCAGCCTTACGATGACAAACGTCTATGGCTACACCTTC.